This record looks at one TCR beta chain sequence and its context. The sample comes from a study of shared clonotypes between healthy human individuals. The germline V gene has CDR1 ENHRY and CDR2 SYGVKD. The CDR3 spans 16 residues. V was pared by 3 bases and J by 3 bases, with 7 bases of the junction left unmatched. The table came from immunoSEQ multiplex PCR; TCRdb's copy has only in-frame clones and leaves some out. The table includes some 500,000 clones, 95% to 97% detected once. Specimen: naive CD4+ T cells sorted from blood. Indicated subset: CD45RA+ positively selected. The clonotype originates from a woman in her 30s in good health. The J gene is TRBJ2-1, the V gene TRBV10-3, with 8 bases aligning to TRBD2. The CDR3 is CAISEYEREFYNEQFF. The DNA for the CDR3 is TGTGCCATCAGTGAATATGAGCGGGAGTTCTACAATGAGCAGTTCTTC.